Listed below are T cell receptor beta chains from one sample, sequenced in a study of primary melanoma T cells and metastatic recurrence. The protocol was immunoSEQ multiplex PCR, while the TCRdb copy is restricted to in-frame clones and leaves out a portion. Here the sample spans around 290 clones, 80% to 95% being singletons. Sequencing input: melanoma tumor tissue. Source of these receptors: a human donor with melanoma. CDR3s include the opening cysteine and the closing phenylalanine or tryptophan. Fields, in order: J gene, D gene, clone size, V gene, CDR3 protein, CDR3 DNA. D genes are given only for firm matches. Not every row has a clone size; where given, it reads once, few, many or a size class.

TRBJ1-1 . . TRBV28 CASSVQGSNTEAFF TGTGCCAGCAGTGTCCAGGGGTCGAACACTGAAGCTTTCTTT
TRBJ2-7 TRBD2 . TRBV7-1 CASSQTSGGSYEQYF TGTGCCAGCAGCCAAACTAGCGGGGGCTCCTACGAGCAGTACTTC
TRBJ1-4 . . TRBV11-3 CASSSAQGRDEKLFF TGTGCCAGCAGCTCGGCCCAGGGGCGTGATGAAAAACTGTTTTTT
TRBJ2-2 . . TRBV11-3 CASSPRGGTGELFF TGTGCCAGCAGCCCTAGAGGAGGGACCGGGGAGCTGTTTTTT
TRBJ1-3 . . TRBV28 CASRDGTGNTIYF TGTGCCAGCAGGGACGGTACAGGGAACACCATATATTTT
TRBJ2-1 . . TRBV18 CASSPPGTPSYNEQFF TGTGCCAGCTCACCACCCGGGACCCCCTCCTACAATGAGCAGTTCTTC
TRBJ2-2 TRBD2 . TRBV19 CASGLPRLATNTGELFF TGTGCCAGTGGTCTTCCGAGACTAGCAACGAACACCGGGGAGCTGTTTTTT
TRBJ2-5 TRBD2 . TRBV28 CASSLGGTQETQYF TGTGCCAGTAGTTTGGGGGGGACTCAAGAGACCCAGTACTTC
TRBJ1-5 . . TRBV18 CATRGGVNQPQHF TGTGCCACCCGAGGAGGAGTCAATCAGCCCCAGCATTTT
TRBJ1-1 . . TRBV28 CASSLFRGRGTEAFF TGTGCCAGCAGTTTATTTCGGGGCCGAGGCACTGAAGCTTTCTTT
TRBJ1-3 TRBD1 . TRBV6-8 CASSVTGSGNTIYF TGTGCCAGCAGCGTGACAGGGTCTGGAAACACCATATATTTT
TRBJ1-2 . once TRBV28 CASIRPPNYGYTF TGTGCCAGCATCCGCCCCCCTAACTATGGCTACACCTTC
TRBJ2-3 . . TRBV1 CASSQSLAGTDTQYF TGCGCCAGCAGCCAATCTCTAGCGGGCACAGATACGCAGTATTTT
TRBJ2-1 TRBD2 . TRBV18 CASSSQRGGEQFF TGTGCCAGCTCATCCCAAAGGGGAGGGGAGCAGTTCTTC
TRBJ2-7 . . TRBV7-5 CASSLTLLAGDPQYF TGTGCCAGCAGCTTAACGTTACTAGCGGGAGACCCTCAATACTTC
TRBJ2-3 TRBD2 . TRBV15 CATSRVGGVDTQYF TGTGCCACCAGCAGAGTGGGGGGGGTTGATACGCAGTATTTT
TRBJ2-5 TRBD2 . TRBV15 CASSFRLAGRTETQYF TGTGCCAGCAGCTTTAGACTAGCGGGGCGTACGGAGACCCAGTACTTC
TRBJ1-1 TRBD1 . TRBV6-8 CASIQGAGTEAFF TGTGCTAGTATACAGGGGGCGGGCACTGAAGCTTTCTTT
TRBJ2-7 . once TRBV9 CASSVDWTHEQYF TGTGCCAGCAGCGTAGATTGGACGCACGAGCAGTACTTC
TRBJ2-7 TRBD1 . TRBV29-1 CSVEIKGASDEQYF TGCAGCGTTGAAATTAAGGGGGCGAGCGACGAGCAGTACTTC
TRBJ2-7 TRBD1 few TRBV11-3 CASSQGVQGSYEQYF TGTGCCAGCAGCCAGGGGGTACAGGGATCCTACGAGCAGTACTTC
TRBJ2-3 TRBD1 . TRBV19 CASSLTGSAQYF TGTGCCAGTAGTTTGACAGGGAGCGCGCAGTATTTT
TRBJ2-5 . . TRBV28 CASSSQGGQETQYF TGTGCCAGCAGTTCCCAGGGGGGGCAAGAGACCCAGTACTTC
TRBJ2-3 TRBD2 . TRBV14 CASSQHLRGNPDTQYF TGTGCCAGCAGCCAGCACTTGCGGGGGAATCCAGATACGCAGTATTTT
TRBJ1-4 TRBD1 . TRBV9 CASSAQGQASEKLFF TGTGCCAGCAGTGCCCAGGGACAGGCCTCTGAAAAACTGTTTTTT
TRBJ2-1 TRBD2 . TRBV15 CASSLAGAGYNEQFF TGTGCCAGCAGCTTAGCGGGAGCGGGGTACAATGAGCAGTTCTTC
TRBJ2-1 . . TRBV5-1 CTSSFSGKSSYNEQFF TGCACCAGCAGCTTTTCGGGTAAGAGCTCCTACAATGAGCAGTTCTTC
TRBJ2-4 . . TRBV11-3 CASSSYILAKNIQYF TGTGCCAGCAGCTCATACATATTAGCCAAAAACATTCAGTACTTC
TRBJ2-3 . . TRBV19 CASRHRGLMTDTQYF TGTGCCAGTAGACATCGAGGCCTAATGACAGATACGCAGTATTTT
TRBJ2-5 . . TRBV7-5 CASSRGLAGGPETQYF TGTGCCAGCAGCCGAGGACTAGCGGGAGGCCCGGAGACCCAGTACTTC
TRBJ2-2 . . TRBV11-3 CASSLDRGTGELFF TGTGCCAGCAGCTTAGATCGGGGGACCGGGGAGCTGTTTTTT
TRBJ2-7 TRBD1 . TRBV10-2 CASTVGTGGTEQYF TGCGCCAGCACGGTAGGCACAGGGGGTACCGAGCAGTACTTC
TRBJ2-6 TRBD1 . TRBV15 CATPGTANSGANVLTF TGTGCCACCCCCGGGACAGCGAACTCTGGGGCCAACGTCCTGACTTTC
TRBJ2-1 . once TRBV19 CASSAGFNEQFF TGTGCCAGTAGCGCGGGGTTCAATGAGCAGTTCTTC
TRBJ1-3 . few TRBV28 CASSLEASGHGNTIYF TGTGCCAGCAGTTTAGAAGCCAGCGGGCATGGAAACACCATATATTTT
TRBJ1-3 . . TRBV12-5 CANGSTAPEEGNTIYF TGTGCTAATGGTTCCACCGCGCCAGAGGAGGGAAACACCATATATTTT